These 22 T cell receptor beta chains came from one sample sequenced in a study of T cells in Graves' hyperthyroidism and ophthalmopathy. Amplification of TCR beta CDR3 regions was performed using RNA transcripts as template. Researchers ran a first-round RT-PCR on the TCR CDR3 using the HTBI primer set. One entry per CDR3 protein results from TCRdb running MiXCR on the multiplex PCR reads. The data hold about 400,000 distinct CDR3 sequences, with roughly 14% observed a single time. What was sequenced was blood. The receptors stem from a woman under 30 with Graves' hyperthyroidism that later progressed to Graves' ophthalmopathy.

This clonotype was detected many times. This chain uses TRBV5-6 with TRBJ2-1, with D perhaps TRBD1 or TRBD2 (5 bases each). The V gene lost 0 bases and the J gene lost 6 bases, with 13 bases spanning the gap. CDR1 and CDR2 from the germline V gene are SGHDT and YYEEEE. CDR3 length: 15 residues. CDR3 nucleotides: TGTGCCAGCAGCTTGGCCCCCGGGACCCTCAATGAGCAGTTCTTC. As protein: CASSLAPGTLNEQFF.

This clonotype has ten or more counts. This chain uses TRBV2 with TRBJ1-2; 8 bases match TRBD1. The V segment lost 5 bases and the J segment 2 bases; nucleotides outside the gene matches: 1. The CDR3 runs to 13 residues. Germline V gene lookup returns CDR1 SNHLY and CDR2 FYNNEI. The CDR3: CASSRQGNYGYTF. The CDR3 DNA is TGTGCCAGCAGTCGACAGGGGAACTATGGCTACACCTTC.

This clonotype appeared a few times. The chain uses TRBV7-2 and TRBJ2-6; D possibly corresponds to TRBD1 (6 bases). Germline CDR1 and CDR2: SGHTA and FQGNSA. Trimming pared 1 base from V and 4 bases from J, leaving 17 bases between. This CDR3 has 18 residues. CDR3 region: CASSLVGPTQGGANVLTF. The DNA of the CDR3 is TGTGCCAGCAGCTTAGTCGGACCAACCCAGGGGGGGGCCAACGTCCTGACTTTC. Supplemented by reference TRBV7-2 and TRBJ2-6, the full variable domain reads GAGVSQSPSNKVTEKGKDVELRCDPISGHTALYWYRQSLGQGLEFLIYFQGNSAPDKSGLPSDRFSAERTGGSVSTLTIQRTQQEDSAVYLCASSLVGPTQGGANVLTFGAGSRLTVL.

This clonotype was observed many times. The J gene is TRBJ2-4, the V gene TRBV7-8; 7 nucleotides match TRBD1. This CDR3 comprises 17 residues. Germline V lookup: CDR1 SGHVS, CDR2 FQNEAQ. The trim removed 5 bases at V and 0 bases at J, leaving 10 bases unmatched. For the CDR3, the DNA is TGTGCCAGCAGCGAAAGGACAGGTCCCCTAGCCAAAAACATTCAGTACTTC. Residues: CASSERTGPLAKNIQYF.

This clonotype was observed at least ten times. The chain has TRBV28 and TRBJ2-7; 13 bases are shared with TRBD2. CDR3 length equals 15 residues. J lost 5 bases, V lost 5 bases, and 6 bases had no gene match. Germline V gene sequence: CDR1 MDHEN, CDR2 SYDVKM. CDR3: CASSRTSGSLDEQYF. The DNA for the CDR3 is TGTGCCAGCAGTCGGACTAGCGGGAGTTTGGACGAGCAGTACTTC. Drawing the rest from reference TRBV28 and TRBJ2-7, the complete variable domain is DVKVTQSSRYLVKRTGEKVFLECVQDMDHENMFWYRQDPGLGLRLIYFSYDVKMKEKGDIPEGYSVSREKKERFSLILESASTNQTSMYLCASSRTSGSLDEQYFGPGTRLTVT.

The J gene is TRBJ2-6, the V gene TRBV5-1; D ambiguous. CDR1 and CDR2 (germline): SGHRS, YFSETQ. Trimming took 5 bases from V and 2 from J, leaving 11 bases between them. This CDR3 comprises 15 residues. CDR3 DNA: TGCGCCAGCAGTCTTAACGGGCCTGGGGCCAACGTCCTGACTTTC. It yields the protein CASSLNGPGANVLTF.

This clonotype has at least ten counts. The chain uses TRBV18 and TRBJ1-4; D might be TRBD1 (5 bases). V lost 6 bases, J lost 0 bases, and 20 bases lay in between. Germline CDR1 KGHSH, CDR2 LQKENI. CDR3 size: 18 residues. The CDR3 loop reads CASSTNRRTPATNEKLFF. DNA of the CDR3: TGTGCCAGCTCTACTAACAGGCGTACACCTGCAACTAATGAAAAACTGTTTTTT.

This clonotype was observed a handful of times. This rearrangement joins TRBV4-1 to TRBJ1-1, with D perhaps matching TRBD1 (5 bases). V dropped 2 bases and J dropped 3 bases, with 10 bases sitting between them. The CDR3 sequence is 14 residues long. The germline CDR1 and CDR2 sequences are MGHRA and YSYEKL. The CDR3 is CASSQHLRDTEAFF. The DNA of the CDR3 is TGCGCCAGCAGCCAACACCTCAGGGACACTGAAGCTTTCTTT.

Ten or more counts support this clonotype. The V gene is TRBV7-2, the J gene TRBJ1-1; D gene uncertain. V was pared by 7 bases and J by 1 base, with 10 bases between. The CDR3 has 13 residues. Germline values: CDR1 SGHTA, CDR2 FQGNSA. The chain's CDR3 is CASKMGGNTEAFF. DNA of the CDR3: TGTGCCAGCAAAATGGGTGGGAACACTGAAGCTTTCTTT.

A few counts support this clonotype. The chain links TRBV12-3 or TRBV12-4 to TRBJ2-1; D may be TRBD1 or TRBD2 (5 bases each). This CDR3 is 15 amino acids long. V was cut by 7 bases and J by 1 base, with 14 bases left in between. The CDR3 region is CASTHGTPSYNEQFF. DNA of the CDR3: TGTGCCAGCACCCACGGGACCCCTTCCTACAATGAGCAGTTCTTC.

This clonotype was detected many times. The chain links TRBV5-1 to TRBJ2-1; 11 bases are shared with TRBD2. Germline assignment: CDR1 SGHRS and CDR2 YFSETQ. The CDR3 loop spans 18 amino acids. V lost 0 bases and J lost 0; bases outside the gene matches: 5. In DNA, the CDR3 is TGCGCCAGCAGCTTGGTACTAGCGGGAGCGGGCTCCTACAATGAGCAGTTCTTC. This gives the protein CASSLVLAGAGSYNEQFF.

This clonotype was seen only a few times. The V call is TRBV27, the J call TRBJ2-1; the match to TRBD1 covers 8 bases. The CDR3 loop spans 14 amino acids. The germline V gene has CDR1 MNHEY and CDR2 SMNVEV (reference sequence). The junction had 5 bases not matched to a gene; V was cut back by 3 bases and J by 7 bases. The CDR3 sequence: CASSFGQGANEQFF. The CDR3 bases are TGTGCCAGCAGTTTCGGGCAGGGGGCGAATGAGCAGTTCTTC.

In its sample, this clonotype was seen many times. The CDR3 DNA is TGTGCCAGCAGATCCTCTAGCGGGAGGGCTCGAGAGACCCAGTACTTC. Its translation: CASRSSSGRARETQYF. The J gene is TRBJ2-5, the V gene TRBV28; 12 bases are a match to TRBD2. The CDR3 covers 16 residues. Germline V lookup: CDR1 MDHEN, CDR2 SYDVKM. V shed 6 bases and J 4 bases; nucleotides not matched to a gene: 9.

This clonotype came up many times. The chain is built from TRBV3-1 and TRBJ2-5; D may match TRBD1 or TRBD2 (5 bases each). Trimming removed 5 bases from V and 5 bases from J, with 12 bases in between. The germline gives CDR1 LGHDT, CDR2 YNNKEL (reference sequence). The CDR3 is made up of 13 amino acids. CDR3 loop: CASSRRGDETQYF. CDR3 nucleotides: TGTGCCAGCAGCAGAAGAGGGGACGAGACCCAGTACTTC.

This clonotype was recorded a few times. The genes are TRBV27 and TRBJ2-1; 8 bases line up with TRBD2. From germline, CDR1 is MNHEY and CDR2 SMNVEV (reference sequence). This CDR3 has 16 amino acids. V lost 6 bases and J lost 0; bases outside the gene matches: 7. The CDR3 region is CASRVTSGSSYNEQFF. CDR3 DNA: TGTGCCAGCAGAGTAACCAGCGGGAGCTCCTACAATGAGCAGTTCTTC.

The chain links TRBV6-6 to TRBJ1-6; TRBD1 agrees at 9 bases. J gave up 9 bases and V 0 bases, and 0 bases lay outside the gene matches. From germline, CDR1 is MNHNY and CDR2 SVGAGI (reference sequence). The CDR3 is made up of 14 amino acids. CDR3 region: CASSYSQGASPLHF. CDR3 bases: TGTGCCAGCAGTTACTCACAGGGGGCTTCACCCCTCCACTTT.

This clonotype was counted ten times or more. The chain uses TRBV27 and TRBJ1-5, with 10 bases that match TRBD1. The V and J ends lost 2 bases and 6 bases, in that order; junction bases with no gene match: 4. Germline assignment: CDR1 MNHEY and CDR2 SMNVEV (reference sequence). CDR3 size: 15 residues. CDR3 coding DNA: TGTGCCAGCAGTTTAGACAGGGGGCTCGGTCAGCCCCAGCATTTT. Residues: CASSLDRGLGQPQHF.

This clonotype came up a few times. The genes are TRBV5-1 and TRBJ2-2; 10 bases are a match to TRBD2. The germline V gene encodes CDR1 SGHRS and CDR2 YFSETQ. The CDR3 loop spans 15 amino acids. Unmatched junction bases numbered 4, after V lost 2 bases and J lost 6 bases. CDR3 DNA: TGCGCCAGCAGCTTCGGGCTAGCGGGAGCCGGGGAGCTGTTTTTT. It is translated as CASSFGLAGAGELFF.

In this sample, this clonotype turned up a few times. J is TRBJ1-5 and V is TRBV28; D ambiguous. Germline CDR1 and CDR2: MDHEN and SYDVKM. The CDR3 runs 17 residues. V gave up 3 bases and J gave up 4 bases, with 19 bases separating them. The CDR3 reads CASSFPLDKPENQPQHF. DNA for the CDR3: TGTGCCAGCAGTTTCCCTTTGGATAAACCGGAAAATCAGCCCCAGCATTTT.

CDR3 loop: CASSYTGSVGGYTF. The CDR3 region has the DNA TGTGCCAGCAGCTATACGGGCTCAGTGGGCGGCTACACCTTC. This chain links TRBV7-9 with TRBJ1-2; D is unclear. The CDR3 has 14 residues. The V gene's germline CDR1 is SEHNR and CDR2 FQNEAQ (reference sequence). V lost 4 bases to trimming and J lost 8 bases, with 17 bases between them.

The rearrangement links TRBV27 to TRBJ2-1; 7 bases match TRBD1. CDR3 length equals 15 residues. CDR1 and CDR2 from the germline V gene are MNHEY and SMNVEV (reference sequence). The J segment lost 6 bases and the V segment lost 3 bases, leaving 8 bases of the junction unmatched. The CDR3 sequence: CASSLPGTAINEQFF. The CDR3, as DNA: TGTGCCAGCAGTTTGCCCGGGACAGCGATCAATGAGCAGTTCTTC.

This clonotype has ten or more counts. This chain joins TRBV28 and TRBJ1-3, with D unresolved. V was cut by 3 bases and J by 0 bases, with 9 bases left in between. The CDR3 has 15 residues. Germline values: CDR1 MDHEN, CDR2 SYDVKM. Here the CDR3 reads CASSFTGSSGNTIYF. In DNA form, the CDR3 reads TGTGCCAGCAGTTTCACGGGGAGCTCTGGAAACACCATATATTTT.